The rows below give T cell receptor beta chains drawn from one sample of a study of shared clonotypes between healthy human individuals. The repertoire was sequenced with immunoSEQ multiplex PCR; TCRdb's copy has only in-frame clones and lacks some. The data contain roughly 1,500,000 clones, 95% to 99% of them singletons. The sample consisted of naive CD4+ T cells sorted from blood. The receptors stem from a man aged 25 to 45 in good health. Both conserved end residues are part of each CDR3. A D gene is named only where the DNA matches it firmly. A clone size is listed for some rows: how often the clone was seen (once, few, many), or a class if it is expanded.

TRBJ2-2,TRBV18,NA,NA,TGTGCCAGCTCACCACGGGCAGGGACCCCCGGGGAGCTGTTTTTT,CASSPRAGTPGELFF
TRBJ2-5,TRBV7-6,NA,TRBD2,TGTGCCAGCAGCTTAGTGGTTAGCGGGGCCTTAGGGGAGACCCAGTACTTC,CASSLVVSGALGETQYF
TRBJ2-7,TRBV9,once,NA,TGTGCCAGCAGCGTAGATATGGAACACGAGCAGTACTTC,CASSVDMEHEQYF
TRBJ1-2,TRBV10-3,NA,NA,TGTGCCATCAAATCCGGGGGGGGTTATGGCTACACCTTC,CAIKSGGGYGYTF
TRBJ2-7,TRBV7-9,NA,NA,TGTGCCAGCAGCCCCTCCTGGGGGGAAGGCTACGAGCAGTACTTC,CASSPSWGEGYEQYF
TRBJ2-2,TRBV28,NA,TRBD2,TGTGCCAGTTGCCAACTAGCGGGAGTTAACACCGGGGAGCTGTTTTTT,CASCQLAGVNTGELFF
TRBJ2-7,TRBV6-5,NA,NA,TGTGCCAGCAGTTACGCGCGTAGCTCCTACGAGCAGTACTTC,CASSYARSSYEQYF
TRBJ1-4,TRBV5-5,NA,NA,TGTGCCAGCAGCTTGGATTGGGGGCGAGAGGAAAAACTGTTTTTT,CASSLDWGREEKLFF
TRBJ1-5,TRBV19,NA,NA,TGTGCCAGTACTATCACCCAGGGTACTCAGCCCCAGCATTTT,CASTITQGTQPQHF
TRBJ1-1,TRBV5-1,NA,NA,TGCGCCAGCAGCGAGTGGAGCCGGAGGAACACTGAAGCTTTCTTT,CASSEWSRRNTEAFF
TRBJ1-4,TRBV7-9,NA,NA,TGTGCCAGCAGCCCCTACTTAAGAGATGAAAAACTGTTTTTT,CASSPYLRDEKLFF
TRBJ2-7,TRBV7-2,NA,TRBD1,TGTGCCAGCAGCCCTAGGACAGGGGGCTACGAGCAGTACTTC,CASSPRTGGYEQYF
TRBJ2-1,TRBV14,NA,NA,TGTGCCAGCAGCCAAGTCGGGGGTGAGCAGTTCTTC,CASSQVGGEQFF
TRBJ1-2,TRBV7-9,NA,NA,TGTGCCAGCAGCTGGGGGACAAATAATAACTATGGCTACACCTTC,CASSWGTNNNYGYTF
TRBJ2-2,TRBV7-9,NA,TRBD2,TGTGCCAGCAGCTACTCGGGGAGGGGTGGCACCGGGGAGCTGTTTTTT,CASSYSGRGGTGELFF
TRBJ1-4,TRBV9,NA,NA,TGTGCCAGCAGCCCGCGGGGCGGTGAAAAACTGTTTTTT,CASSPRGGEKLFF
TRBJ2-2,TRBV10-3,NA,NA,TGTGCCATCAGTGAATTCGGGAGTGGAGGGGAGCTGTTTTTT,CAISEFGSGGELFF
TRBJ2-7,TRBV6-1,NA,TRBD2,TGTGCCAGCAGTGAAACCGGGACTAGCGGCTACGAGCAGTACTTC,CASSETGTSGYEQYF
TRBJ2-1,TRBV20-1,NA,NA,TGCAGTGCCCGTACGGATCTTGAGCAGTTCTTC,CSARTDLEQFF
TRBJ1-1,TRBV11-2,NA,TRBD1,TGTGCCAGCAGCTTAGCAGGGGGCGTCACTGAAGCTTTCTTT,CASSLAGGVTEAFF
TRBJ2-7,TRBV7-2,NA,NA,TGTGCCAGCAGCTTCAGGATAGCGGAGAACGAGCAGTACTTC,CASSFRIAENEQYF